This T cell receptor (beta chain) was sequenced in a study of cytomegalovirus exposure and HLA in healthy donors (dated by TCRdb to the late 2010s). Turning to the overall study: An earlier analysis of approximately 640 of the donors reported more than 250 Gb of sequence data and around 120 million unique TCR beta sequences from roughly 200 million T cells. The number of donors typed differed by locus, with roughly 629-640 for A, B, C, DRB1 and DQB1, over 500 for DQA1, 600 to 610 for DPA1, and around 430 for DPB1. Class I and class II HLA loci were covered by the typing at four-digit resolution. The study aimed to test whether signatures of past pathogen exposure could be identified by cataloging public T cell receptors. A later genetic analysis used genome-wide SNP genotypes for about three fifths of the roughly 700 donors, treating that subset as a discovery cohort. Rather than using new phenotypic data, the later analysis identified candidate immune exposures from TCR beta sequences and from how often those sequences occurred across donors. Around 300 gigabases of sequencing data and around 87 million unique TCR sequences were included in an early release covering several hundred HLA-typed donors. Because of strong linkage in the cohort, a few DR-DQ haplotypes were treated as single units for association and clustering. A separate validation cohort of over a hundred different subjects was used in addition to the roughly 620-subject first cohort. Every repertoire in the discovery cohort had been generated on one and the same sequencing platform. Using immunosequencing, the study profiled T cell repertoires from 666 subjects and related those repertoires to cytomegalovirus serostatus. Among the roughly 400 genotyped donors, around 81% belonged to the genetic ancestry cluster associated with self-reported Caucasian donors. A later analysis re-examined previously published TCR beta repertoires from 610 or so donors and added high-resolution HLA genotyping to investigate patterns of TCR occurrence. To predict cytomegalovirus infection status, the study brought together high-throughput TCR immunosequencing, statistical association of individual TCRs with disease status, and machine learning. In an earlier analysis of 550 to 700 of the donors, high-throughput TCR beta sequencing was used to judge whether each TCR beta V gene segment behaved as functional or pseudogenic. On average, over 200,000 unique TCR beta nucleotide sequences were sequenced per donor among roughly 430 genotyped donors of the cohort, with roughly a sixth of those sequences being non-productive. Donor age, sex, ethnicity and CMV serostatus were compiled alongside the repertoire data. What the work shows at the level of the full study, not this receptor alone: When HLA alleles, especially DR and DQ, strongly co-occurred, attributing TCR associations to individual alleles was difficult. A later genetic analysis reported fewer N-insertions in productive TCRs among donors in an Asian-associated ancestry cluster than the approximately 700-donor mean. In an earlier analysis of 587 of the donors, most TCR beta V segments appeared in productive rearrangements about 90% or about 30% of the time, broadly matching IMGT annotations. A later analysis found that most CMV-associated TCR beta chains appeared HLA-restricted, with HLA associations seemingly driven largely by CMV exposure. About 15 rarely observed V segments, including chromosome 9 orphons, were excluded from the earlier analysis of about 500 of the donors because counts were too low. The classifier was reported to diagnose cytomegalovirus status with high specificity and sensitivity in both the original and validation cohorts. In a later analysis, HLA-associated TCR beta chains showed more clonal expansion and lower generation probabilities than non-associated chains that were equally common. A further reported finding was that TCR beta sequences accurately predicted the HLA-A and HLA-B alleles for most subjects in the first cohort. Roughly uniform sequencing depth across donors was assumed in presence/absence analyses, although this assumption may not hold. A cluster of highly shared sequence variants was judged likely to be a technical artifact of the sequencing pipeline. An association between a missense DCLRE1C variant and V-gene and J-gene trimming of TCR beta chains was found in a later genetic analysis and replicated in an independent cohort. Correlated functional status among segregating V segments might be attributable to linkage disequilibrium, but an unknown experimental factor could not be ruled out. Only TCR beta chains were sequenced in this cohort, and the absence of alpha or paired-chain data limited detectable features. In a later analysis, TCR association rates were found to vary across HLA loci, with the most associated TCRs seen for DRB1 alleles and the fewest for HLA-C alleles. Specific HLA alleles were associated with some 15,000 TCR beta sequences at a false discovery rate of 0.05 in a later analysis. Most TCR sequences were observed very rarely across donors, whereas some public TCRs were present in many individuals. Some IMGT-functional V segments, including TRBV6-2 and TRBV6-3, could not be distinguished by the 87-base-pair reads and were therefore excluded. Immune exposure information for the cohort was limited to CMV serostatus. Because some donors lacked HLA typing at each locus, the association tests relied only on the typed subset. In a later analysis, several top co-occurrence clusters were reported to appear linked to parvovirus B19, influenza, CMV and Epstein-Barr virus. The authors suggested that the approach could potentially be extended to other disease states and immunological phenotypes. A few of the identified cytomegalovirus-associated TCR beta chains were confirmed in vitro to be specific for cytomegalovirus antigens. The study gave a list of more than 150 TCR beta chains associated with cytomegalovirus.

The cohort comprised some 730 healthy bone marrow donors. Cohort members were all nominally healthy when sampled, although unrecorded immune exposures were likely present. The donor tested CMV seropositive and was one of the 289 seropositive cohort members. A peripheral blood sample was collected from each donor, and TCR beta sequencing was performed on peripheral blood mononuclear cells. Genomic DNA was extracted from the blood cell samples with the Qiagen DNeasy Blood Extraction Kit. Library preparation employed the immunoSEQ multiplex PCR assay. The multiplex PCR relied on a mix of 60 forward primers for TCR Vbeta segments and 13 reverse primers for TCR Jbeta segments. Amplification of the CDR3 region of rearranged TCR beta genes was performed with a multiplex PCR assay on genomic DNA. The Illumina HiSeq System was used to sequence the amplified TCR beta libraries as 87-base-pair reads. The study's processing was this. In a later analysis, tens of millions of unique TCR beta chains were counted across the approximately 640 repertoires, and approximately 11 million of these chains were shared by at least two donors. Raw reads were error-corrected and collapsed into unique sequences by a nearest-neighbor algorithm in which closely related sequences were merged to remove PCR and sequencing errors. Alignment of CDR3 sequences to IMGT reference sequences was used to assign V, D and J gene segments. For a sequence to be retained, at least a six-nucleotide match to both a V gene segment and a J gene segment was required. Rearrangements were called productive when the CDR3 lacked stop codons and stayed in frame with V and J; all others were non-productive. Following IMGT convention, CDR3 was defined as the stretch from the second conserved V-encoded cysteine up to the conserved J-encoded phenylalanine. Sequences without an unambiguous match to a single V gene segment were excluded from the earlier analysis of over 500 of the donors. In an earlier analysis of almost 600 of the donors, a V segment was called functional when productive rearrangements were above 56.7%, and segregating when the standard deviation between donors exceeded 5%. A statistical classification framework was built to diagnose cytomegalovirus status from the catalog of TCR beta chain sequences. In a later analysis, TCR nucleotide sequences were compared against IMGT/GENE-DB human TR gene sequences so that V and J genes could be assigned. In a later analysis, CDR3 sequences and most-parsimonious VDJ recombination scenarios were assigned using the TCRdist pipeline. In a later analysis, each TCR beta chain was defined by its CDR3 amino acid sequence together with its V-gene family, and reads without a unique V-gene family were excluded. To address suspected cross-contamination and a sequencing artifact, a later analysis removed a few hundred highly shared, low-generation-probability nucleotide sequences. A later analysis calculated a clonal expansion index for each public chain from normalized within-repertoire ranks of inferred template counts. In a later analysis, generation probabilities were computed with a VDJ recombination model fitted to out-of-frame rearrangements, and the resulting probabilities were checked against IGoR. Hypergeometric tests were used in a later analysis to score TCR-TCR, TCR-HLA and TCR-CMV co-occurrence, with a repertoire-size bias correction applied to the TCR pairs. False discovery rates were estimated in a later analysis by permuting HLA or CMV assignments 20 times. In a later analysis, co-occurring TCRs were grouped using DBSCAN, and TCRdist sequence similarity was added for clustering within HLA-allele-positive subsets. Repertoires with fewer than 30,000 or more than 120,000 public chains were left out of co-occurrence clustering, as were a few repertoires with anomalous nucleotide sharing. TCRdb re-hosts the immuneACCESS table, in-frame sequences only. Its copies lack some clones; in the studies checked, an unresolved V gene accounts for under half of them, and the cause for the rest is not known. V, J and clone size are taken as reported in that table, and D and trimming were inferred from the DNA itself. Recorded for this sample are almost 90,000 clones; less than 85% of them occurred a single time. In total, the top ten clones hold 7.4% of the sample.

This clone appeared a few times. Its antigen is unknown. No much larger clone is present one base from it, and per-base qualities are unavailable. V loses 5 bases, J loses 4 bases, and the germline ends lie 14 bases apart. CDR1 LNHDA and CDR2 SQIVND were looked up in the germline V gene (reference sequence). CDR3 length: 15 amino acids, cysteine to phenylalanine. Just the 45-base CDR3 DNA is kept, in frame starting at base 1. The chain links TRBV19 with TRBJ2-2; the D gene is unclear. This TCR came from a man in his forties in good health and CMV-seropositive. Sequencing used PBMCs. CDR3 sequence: CASSLLTLVTGELFF. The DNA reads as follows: TGTGCCAGTAGTTTATTGACACTTGTCACCGGGGAGCTGTTTTTT.